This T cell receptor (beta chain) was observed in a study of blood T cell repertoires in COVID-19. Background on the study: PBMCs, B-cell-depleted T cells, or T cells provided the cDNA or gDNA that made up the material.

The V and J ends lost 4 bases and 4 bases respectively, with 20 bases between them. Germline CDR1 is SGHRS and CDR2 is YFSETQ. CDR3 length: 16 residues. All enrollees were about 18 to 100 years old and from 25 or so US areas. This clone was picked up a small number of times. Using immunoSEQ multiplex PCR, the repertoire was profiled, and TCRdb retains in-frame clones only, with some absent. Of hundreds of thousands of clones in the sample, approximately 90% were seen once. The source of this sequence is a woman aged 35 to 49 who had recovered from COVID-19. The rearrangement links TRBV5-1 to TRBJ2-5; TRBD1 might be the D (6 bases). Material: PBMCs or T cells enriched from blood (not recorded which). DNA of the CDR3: TGCGCCAGCAGCCCCGGGACAAGGGCTGAGTCAGAGACCCAGTACTTC. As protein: CASSPGTRAESETQYF.